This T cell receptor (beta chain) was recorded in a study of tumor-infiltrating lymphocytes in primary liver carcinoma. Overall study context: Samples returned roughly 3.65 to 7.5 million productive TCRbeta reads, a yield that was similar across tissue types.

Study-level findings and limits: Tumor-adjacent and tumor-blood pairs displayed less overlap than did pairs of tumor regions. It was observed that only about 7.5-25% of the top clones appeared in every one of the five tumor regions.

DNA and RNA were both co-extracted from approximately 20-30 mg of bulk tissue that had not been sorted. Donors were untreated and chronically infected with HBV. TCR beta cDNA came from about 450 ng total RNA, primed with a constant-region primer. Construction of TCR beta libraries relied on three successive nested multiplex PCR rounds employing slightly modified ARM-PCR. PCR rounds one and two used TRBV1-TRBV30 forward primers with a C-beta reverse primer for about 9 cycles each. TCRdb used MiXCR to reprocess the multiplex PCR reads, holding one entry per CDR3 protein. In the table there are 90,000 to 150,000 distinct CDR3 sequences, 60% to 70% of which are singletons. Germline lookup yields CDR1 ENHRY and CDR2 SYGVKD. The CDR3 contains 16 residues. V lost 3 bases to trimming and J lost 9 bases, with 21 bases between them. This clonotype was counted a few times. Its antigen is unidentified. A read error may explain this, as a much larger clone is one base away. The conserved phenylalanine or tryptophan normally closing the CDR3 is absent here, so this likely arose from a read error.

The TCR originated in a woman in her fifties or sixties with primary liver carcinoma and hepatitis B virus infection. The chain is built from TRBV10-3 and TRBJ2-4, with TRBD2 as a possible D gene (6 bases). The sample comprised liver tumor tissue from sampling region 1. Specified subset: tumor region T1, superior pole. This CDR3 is CAISDTTSEARGIQYL. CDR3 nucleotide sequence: TGTGCCATCAGTGATACGACTAGTGAGGCGCGCGGCATTCAGTACTTA.